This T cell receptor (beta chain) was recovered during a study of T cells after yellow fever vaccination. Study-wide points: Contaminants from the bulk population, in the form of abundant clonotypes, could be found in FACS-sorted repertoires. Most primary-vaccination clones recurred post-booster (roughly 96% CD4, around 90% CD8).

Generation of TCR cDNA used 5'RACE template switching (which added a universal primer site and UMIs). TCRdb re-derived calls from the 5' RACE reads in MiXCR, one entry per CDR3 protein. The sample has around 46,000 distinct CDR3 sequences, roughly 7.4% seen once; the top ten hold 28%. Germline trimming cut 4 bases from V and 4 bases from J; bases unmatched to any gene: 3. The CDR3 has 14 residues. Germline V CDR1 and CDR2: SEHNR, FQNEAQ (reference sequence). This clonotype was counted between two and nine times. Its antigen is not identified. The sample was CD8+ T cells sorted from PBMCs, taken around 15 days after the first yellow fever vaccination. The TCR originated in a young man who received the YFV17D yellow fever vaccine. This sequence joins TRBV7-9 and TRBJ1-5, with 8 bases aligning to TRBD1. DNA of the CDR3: TGTGCCAGCAGCTCACAGGGGGAGAATCAGCCCCAGCATTTT. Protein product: CASSSQGENQPQHF.